This TCR beta chain stems from a study of T cell repertoires in cytomegalovirus infection (dated by TCRdb to between 2018 and 2021). The study in broad terms: Alongside well-studied HLA-B-restricted epitopes, the peptide stimulations were aimed at recently identified HLA-C-restricted CMV epitopes, whose presentation resists viral immunomodulation. Donor HLA type was relevant to the analysis, as public TCR beta signatures indicated carriage of CMV infection together with the matching HLA type. The study at large found these results: Cumulative frequency of public TCR beta family members discriminated carriers of CMV infection plus the relevant HLA type in this cohort and an independent roughly 320-donor cohort. The ex vivo response was dominated by HLA-C-restricted CMV-specific TCR beta clonotypes, which also provided the single most frequent clonotype in two of eight donors.

The run used an Illumina HiSeq 1500. The public reads were quality trimmed at Q25 with fastp and then assembled into clones with MiXCR by TCRdb, keeping productive beta chains. Each record represents a unique CDR3 protein, reported with the most common genes and DNA among its rows. Counted in this sample were approximately 1,000,000 distinct CDR3 sequences; 31% of them appeared once. Jointly, the top ten make up about an eighth of the sample. Including the terminal cysteine and phenylalanine, the CDR3 comprises 15 residues. Of all the DNA, just the CDR3 is kept, 45 bases in frame from base 1. According to the germline V gene (reference sequence), CDR1 reads SGHNT and CDR2 reads YYREEE. Relative to germline, V is 0 bases shorter and J is 5 bases shorter, with 14 bases between their ends. This clonotype was counted between two and nine times. The antigen it recognizes is unknown. Base qualities are not recorded, but no much larger clone differs from it by a single base.

The intended sense of this specimen's treatment or condition label: in vitro stimulation with specific CMV peptide epitopes to enrich CMV-specific T cells. Sequencing used cultured CD8+ T cells from PBMCs, obtained from culture after CMV antigen stimulation. The rearranged chain carries TRBV5-4 and TRBJ2-5, with the D call tentatively TRBD1 or TRBD2, each fitting 6 bases. This clonotype was sampled from a human donor in good health (CMV status not recorded). Some clones in this sample may be carry-over from other donors' samples. The CDR3 is CASSLAKGGKETQYF. The sequenced DNA: TGTGCCAGCAGCTTGGCCAAGGGGGGTAAGGAGACCCAGTACTTC.